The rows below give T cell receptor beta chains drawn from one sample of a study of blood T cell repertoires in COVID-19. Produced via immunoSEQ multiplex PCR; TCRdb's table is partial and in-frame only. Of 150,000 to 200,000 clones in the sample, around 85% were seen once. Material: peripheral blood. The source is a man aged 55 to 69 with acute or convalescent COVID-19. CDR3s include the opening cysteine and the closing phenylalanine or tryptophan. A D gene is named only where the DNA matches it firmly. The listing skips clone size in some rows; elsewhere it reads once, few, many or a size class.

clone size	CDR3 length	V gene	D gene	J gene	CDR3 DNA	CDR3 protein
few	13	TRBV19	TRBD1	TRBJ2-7	TGTGCCAGTAGGAAGACAGGGACCTACGAGCAGTACTTC	CASRKTGTYEQYF
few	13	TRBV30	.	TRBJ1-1	TGTGCCTCCACTCGGGGGATGAACACTGAAGCTTTCTTT	CASTRGMNTEAFF
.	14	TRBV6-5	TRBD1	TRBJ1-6	TGTGCCAGCCCTGGGACAGGGAATCGTGCACCCCTCCACTTT	CASPGTGNRAPLHF
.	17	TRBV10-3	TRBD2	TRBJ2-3	TGTGCCATCAGTGAGCCCCCGGGACTAGCGGACACAGATACGCAGTATTTT	CAISEPPGLADTDTQYF
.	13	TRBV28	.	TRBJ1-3	TGTGCCAGCAACCTAGGGGGGGAAAACACCATATATTTT	CASNLGGENTIYF
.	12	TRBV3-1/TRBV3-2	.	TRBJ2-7	TGTGCCAGCAGACAGGCAGGCCGGGAGCAGTACTTC	CASRQAGREQYF
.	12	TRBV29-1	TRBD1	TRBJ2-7	TGCAGCGTTGGGACAGGGGGCTACGAGCAGTACTTC	CSVGTGGYEQYF
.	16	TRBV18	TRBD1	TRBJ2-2	TGTGCCAGCTCACCACAGGGACAGGGCCCGCCCGGGGAGCTGTTTTTT	CASSPQGQGPPGELFF
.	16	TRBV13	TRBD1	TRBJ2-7	TGTGCCAGCAGCTCAGCCGGGACAGGGGGGGCCTACGAGCAGTACTTC	CASSSAGTGGAYEQYF
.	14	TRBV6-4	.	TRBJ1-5	TGTGCCAGCAGTGACTCAATAGTTTCGGGGCCCCAGCATTTT	CASSDSIVSGPQHF
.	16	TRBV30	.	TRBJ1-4	TGTGCCTGGAGTAACCCAACAGGGATGGCATATGAAAAACTGTTTTTT	CAWSNPTGMAYEKLFF
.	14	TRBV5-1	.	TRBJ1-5	TGCGCCAGCAGCTTGGGGGAGGGCAATCAGCCCCAGCATTTT	CASSLGEGNQPQHF
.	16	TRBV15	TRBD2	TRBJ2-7	TGTGCCACCAGCAGAGCTGGGGGGGTGGAGGCCCACGAGCAGTACTTC	CATSRAGGVEAHEQYF
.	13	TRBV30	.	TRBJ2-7	TGTGCCTGGAGAGGGCTAGCCGCCTACGAGCAGTACTTC	CAWRGLAAYEQYF
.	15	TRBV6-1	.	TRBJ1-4	TGTGCCAGCAGTGACCCCGGAGTTATAGGAGAAAAACTGTTTTTT	CASSDPGVIGEKLFF
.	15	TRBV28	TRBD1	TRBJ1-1	TGTGCCAGCAGTTTAGGGGACAGGTTGAACACTGAAGCTTTCTTT	CASSLGDRLNTEAFF